One sample yielded the 18 T cell receptor beta chains listed below, sequenced in a study of shared clonotypes between healthy human individuals. Using immunoSEQ multiplex PCR, the repertoire was profiled, and TCRdb retains in-frame clones only, with some absent. The sample has fewer than 1.8 million clones; less than 99% are singletons. Source material: naive CD4+ T cells sorted from blood. The subset was: CD45RA+ positively selected. All receptors come from a man under 40 in good health.

This rearrangement joins TRBV7-6 to TRBJ2-7, with TRBD1 as a possible D gene (6 bases). In germline, CDR1 is SGHVS, CDR2 FNYEAQ. Trimming took 7 bases from V and 0 from J, leaving 13 bases between them. The CDR3 extends over 14 amino acids. The CDR3 is CASKPQGSSYEQYF. CDR3 bases: TGTGCCAGCAAACCCCAGGGGAGCTCCTACGAGCAGTACTTC.

V and J are TRBV2 and TRBJ2-5, with TRBD1 as a possible D gene (6 bases). Germline CDR1 and CDR2: SNHLY and FYNNEI. CDR3 size: 13 residues. The V end lost 10 bases, the J end lost 1 base, and 13 bases lay between the germline ends. The CDR3 nucleotides read TGTGCCACCATACAGGGCACCCAAGAGACCCAGTACTTC. It is translated as CATIQGTQETQYF.

This chain joins TRBV18 and TRBJ1-4; D may be TRBD1 (6 bases). CDR3 length: 15 residues. Trimming took off 3 bases at V and 7 bases at J, with 15 bases between the two ends. Germline-derived CDR1 and CDR2 are KGHSH and LQKENI. The CDR3 DNA is TGTGCCAGCTCACCTGGGACACAGGAGAGTGAAAAACTGTTTTTT. It yields the protein CASSPGTQESEKLFF.

This chain uses TRBV5-4 with TRBJ2-3; D not certain. Trimming removed 1 base at V and 0 bases at J, with 9 bases between. CDR3 length: 15 residues. In germline, CDR1 is SGHNT, CDR2 YYREEE (reference sequence). The CDR3 bases are TGTGCCAGCAGCTTGCCCAGTATTAGCACAGATACGCAGTATTTT. This encodes CASSLPSISTDTQYF.

The chain combines TRBV4-1 with TRBJ2-7; possibly TRBD2 for D (5 bases). Germline V lookup: CDR1 MGHRA, CDR2 YSYEKL. Trimming stripped 1 base from V and 0 bases from J, with 16 bases between. This CDR3 is built from 17 residues. The CDR3: CASSQGRFRRDSYEQYF. As DNA, the CDR3 is TGCGCCAGCAGCCAAGGGAGGTTTCGGCGAGACTCCTACGAGCAGTACTTC.

V is TRBV6-1 and J is TRBJ2-2; TRBD2 matches 13 bases. This CDR3 comprises 15 residues. V dropped 8 bases and J dropped 6; count of bases not matched to a gene: 6. Looked up from germline, CDR1 is MNHNS and CDR2 is SASEGT. CDR3 DNA: TGTGCCAGCCGTTGGACTAGCGGGAGCCCCGGGGAGCTGTTTTTT. Residues: CASRWTSGSPGELFF.

The gene calls are TRBV18 and TRBJ2-4; D is perhaps TRBD1 or TRBD2 (5 bases each). Trimming left V 3 bases short and J 1 base short, with 13 bases between. The length of the CDR3 is 16 residues. Germline CDR1 KGHSH, CDR2 LQKENI. CDR3 in DNA: TGTGCCAGCTCACCCCTTGGGGGACGGGCCAAAAACATTCAGTACTTC. This encodes CASSPLGGRAKNIQYF.

This clone has just a few counts. This CDR3 is also generated by other DNA sequences in the sample. The gene calls are TRBV11-2 and TRBJ1-5, with TRBD1 matching 7 bases. The germline gives CDR1 SGHAT, CDR2 FQNNGV. With V trimmed by 2 bases and J by 5 bases, 0 bases remained unmatched. The CDR3 is 13 amino acids. The CDR3 here is CASSLTGDQPQHF. The CDR3 bases are TGTGCCAGCAGCTTAACAGGGGATCAGCCCCAGCATTTT.

The rearrangement uses TRBV19 and TRBJ1-5, with D perhaps matching TRBD1 (5 bases). This CDR3 region has 15 residues. CDR1 and CDR2 from the germline V gene are LNHDA and SQIVND (reference sequence). Trimming left V 4 bases short and J 4 bases short, with 14 bases between. For the CDR3, the DNA is TGTGCCAGTAGTACAGGGTTTCCCCAAAATCAGCCCCAGCATTTT. It encodes CASSTGFPQNQPQHF. The whole variable domain, remainder taken from reference TRBV19 and TRBJ1-5, is DGGITQSPKYLFRKEGQNVTLSCEQNLNHDAMYWYRQDPGQGLRLIYYSQIVNDFQKGDIAEGYSVSREKKESFPLTVTSAQKNPTAFYLCASSTGFPQNQPQHFGDGTRLSIL.

J is TRBJ2-1 and V is TRBV9, with 16 bases identical to TRBD2. The CDR3 has 18 amino acids. The V segment lost 4 bases and the J segment 7 bases; nucleotides outside the gene matches: 11. Germline CDR1 and CDR2: SGDLS and YYNGEE. DNA for the CDR3: TGTGCCAGCAGCCTGGGGACTAGCGGGAGGGCCGTTCAAAATGAGCAGTTCTTC. Its translation is CASSLGTSGRAVQNEQFF.

V usage is TRBV9 and J usage is TRBJ2-1; possibly TRBD1 for D (6 bases). Per germline, CDR1 SGDLS and CDR2 YYNGEE. The length of the CDR3 is 13 residues. Trimming took 4 bases from V and 5 from J, leaving 10 bases between them. CDR3 coding DNA: TGTGCCAGCAGCTTAGGGGGTCACAATGAGCAGTTCTTC. Its protein is CASSLGGHNEQFF.

The chain carries TRBV29-1 and TRBJ2-7; TRBD2 is a possible D gene (6 bases). The CDR3 totals 14 residues. From germline, CDR1 is SQVTM and CDR2 ANQGSEA. V lost 4 bases to trimming and J lost 4 bases, with 17 bases between them. CDR3 in DNA: TGCAGCGTTGGGGCGGGATCCTCAACGTACGAGCAGTACTTC. Protein product: CSVGAGSSTYEQYF.

J is TRBJ2-7 and V is TRBV14, with no clear D. V gave up 1 base and J gave up 2 bases, with 12 bases separating them. This CDR3 region has 15 residues. CDR1 and CDR2 from the germline V gene are SGHDN and FVKESK. CDR3 residues: CASSQGPVPTYEQYF. DNA for the CDR3: TGTGCCAGCAGCCAAGGGCCAGTACCCACCTACGAGCAGTACTTC. Full variable domain (missing parts from reference TRBV14 and TRBJ2-7): EAGVTQFPSHSVIEKGQTVTLRCDPISGHDNLYWYRRVMGKEIKFLLHFVKESKQDESGMPNNRFLAERTGGTYSTLKVQPAELEDSGVYFCASSQGPVPTYEQYFGPGTRLTVT.

Comments on this clone: At one end, the junction sequence differs from germline, possibly due to a read error. This same CDR3 is encoded by further DNA sequences in the sample. The chain combines TRBV7-9 with TRBJ2-5; D uncertain. The CDR3 runs 11 residues. Germline V gene sequence: CDR1 SEHNR, CDR2 FQNEAQ (reference sequence). The CDR3 is CASSLQETQYF. The DNA of the CDR3 is TGTGCTAGCAGCTTACAGGAGACCCAGTACTTC.

Concerning this clone: The same CDR3 can be traced to other DNA sequences in this sample. The V and J genes are TRBV7-2 and TRBJ1-1; tentative D call: TRBD1 (5 bases). Germline CDR1 is SGHTA and CDR2 is FQGNSA. V lost 1 base, J lost 5 bases, and 11 bases lay in between. There are 14 residues in the CDR3. The CDR3 DNA reads TGTGCCAGCAGCTTAGAGGGGTTGGGAACTGAAGCTTTCTTT. Its translation: CASSLEGLGTEAFF.

This chain connects TRBV5-4 to TRBJ2-5; D possibly corresponds to TRBD1 (6 bases). The CDR3 has 13 residues. Germline V gene lookup returns CDR1 SGHNT and CDR2 YYREEE (reference sequence). V was clipped by 4 bases and J by 4 bases, with 11 bases between them. The CDR3 reads CASSVQGPETQYF. The CDR3 bases are TGTGCCAGCAGCGTACAGGGTCCAGAGACCCAGTACTTC.

The chain couples TRBV9 to TRBJ2-4; maybe TRBD1 (6 bases). Germline-derived CDR1 and CDR2 are SGDLS and YYNGEE. Trimming cost V 3 bases and J 9 bases, with 25 bases left between them. The CDR3 runs to 17 residues. For the CDR3, the DNA is TGTGCCAGCAGCGGCCTCAGAGAGGGGGAAGGAAGGGTCATTCAGTACTTC. It translates to CASSGLREGEGRVIQYF.

As for this clone: In the same sample, other DNA sequences code for this CDR3. The chain couples TRBV30 to TRBJ2-3; D is unresolved. V lost 1 base and J lost 3, with 2 bases in between. Germline CDR1 is GTSNPN and CDR2 is SVGIG (reference sequence). The CDR3 consists of 11 residues. In DNA, the CDR3 is TGTGCCTGGAGTGGTACAGATACGCAGTATTTT. It specifies CAWSGTDTQYF.